The present T cell receptor (beta chain) was sequenced within a study of shared clonotypes between healthy human individuals. Broader study findings: Researchers found naive subsets generally carried larger estimated richness than memory subsets.

Sequencing was performed with immunoSEQ multiplex PCR; in TCRdb, only in-frame clones are kept and a portion is missing. The sample has some 2 million clones, roughly 95% seen once. Germline CDR1 and CDR2: MDHEN and SYDVKM. Trimming removed 7 bases from V and 2 bases from J, with 9 bases in between. This CDR3 comprises 12 residues. To note about this clone: What it recognizes is unknown.

V is TRBV28 and J is TRBJ2-7; TRBD2 is a possible D gene (6 bases). This receptor was taken from a man in his late teens or twenties in good health. Sequences were obtained from naive CD4+ T cells sorted from blood. Subset: CD45RA+ positively selected. DNA for the CDR3: TGTGCCAGCACGGAGGGAGCCTACGAGCAGTACTTC. Translated, it gives CASTEGAYEQYF.